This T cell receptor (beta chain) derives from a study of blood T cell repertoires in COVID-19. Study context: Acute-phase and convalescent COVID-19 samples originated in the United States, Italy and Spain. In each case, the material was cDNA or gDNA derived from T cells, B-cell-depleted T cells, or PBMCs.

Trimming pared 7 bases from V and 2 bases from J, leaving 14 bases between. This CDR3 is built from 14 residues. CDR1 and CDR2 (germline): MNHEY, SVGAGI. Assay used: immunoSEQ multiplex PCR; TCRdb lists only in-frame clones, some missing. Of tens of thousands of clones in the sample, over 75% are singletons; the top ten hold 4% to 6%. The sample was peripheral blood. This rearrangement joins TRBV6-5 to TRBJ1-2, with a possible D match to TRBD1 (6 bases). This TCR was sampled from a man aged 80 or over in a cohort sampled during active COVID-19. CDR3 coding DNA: TGTGCCAGCACCGACCCGACAGGAAACTATGGCTACACCTTC. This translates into CASTDPTGNYGYTF.